The TCR beta chain described here comes from a study of T cell clonality in common variable immunodeficiency. Profiled with immunoSEQ multiplex PCR; TCRdb holds only in-frame clones, not every one. There are 30,000 to 35,000 clones in the sample, none observed a single time. This clone was seen more than once but under ten times. As yet, its antigen is unknown. The CDR3 goes on 3 residues after the read ends, and that part is filled in from the germline J gene. Most patients and controls had Caucasian heritage. This CDR3 contains 14 residues. Trimming took 9 bases from V and 4 from J, leaving 19 bases between them. CDR1 and CDR2 from the germline V gene are SGHRS and YFSETQ. Findings and limits, study-wide: Repertoire-complication correlations in CVID were limited by patient heterogeneity. In common variable immunodeficiency, TCR beta chains reportedly carried fewer deletions and N-nucleotide insertions. Shared TCRbeta clones were fewer between CVID subjects than controls. Compared with healthy controls, CVID subjects showed increased TCRbeta clonality, mostly in about a third.

The receptor comes from a human donor with common variable immunodeficiency. Sequencing used peripheral blood mononuclear cells. This chain connects TRBV5-1 to TRBJ1-2, with D perhaps TRBD1 (5 bases). Here the CDR3 reads CATIQQPGGYGYTF. The CDR3 bases that were read are TGCGCCACCATTCAACAACCGGGGGGCTATGGC.